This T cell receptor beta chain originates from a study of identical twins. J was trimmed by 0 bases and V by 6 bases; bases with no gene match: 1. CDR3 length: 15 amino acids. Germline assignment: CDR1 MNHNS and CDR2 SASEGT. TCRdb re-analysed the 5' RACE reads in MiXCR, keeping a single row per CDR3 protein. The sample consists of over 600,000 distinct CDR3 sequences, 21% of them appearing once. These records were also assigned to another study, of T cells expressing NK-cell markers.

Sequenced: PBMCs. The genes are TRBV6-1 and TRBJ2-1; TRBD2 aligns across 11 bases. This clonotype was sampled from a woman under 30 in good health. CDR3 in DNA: TGTGCCAGCAGGACTAGCGGGGCCTCCTACAATGAGCAGTTCTTC. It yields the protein CASRTSGASYNEQFF.